These 5 T cell receptor beta chains were all obtained from the same sample, sequenced in a study of patients and donors after allogeneic stem cell transplantation. MiXCR, run by TCRdb on the RT-PCR reads, gives a single entry per CDR3 protein. The sample lists about 4,000 distinct CDR3 sequences; more than 20% were seen once. The sample comprised blood, either unsorted or a sorted T cell fraction (not recorded which). The receptors here all came from a human donor who was either an allogeneic HSCT recipient or a stem cell or donor lymphocyte infusion donor (not recorded which). It is not recorded whose cells these are; they may come from a transplant donor.

By frequency in the sample, this clonotype is large (0.1 to 1%). This sequence joins TRBV29-1 and TRBJ2-3; D unresolved. This CDR3 is built from 12 residues. Looked up from germline, CDR1 is SQVTM and CDR2 is ANQGSEA. The V end lost 5 bases, the J end lost 6 bases, and 12 bases lay between the germline ends. Here the CDR3 DNA reads TGCAGCGTTAAGCCTGAACGGGATACGCAGTATTTT. Protein sequence: CSVKPERDTQYF.

In its sample, this clonotype is medium-sized (0.01 to 0.1%). In DNA form, the CDR3 reads TGTGCCAGCAGCCAGACAGGGGGTGGAAACACCATATATTTT. Its protein is CASSQTGGGNTIYF. J is TRBJ1-3 and V is TRBV7-2, with 9 bases that match TRBD1. The CDR3 has 14 amino acids. Losses at the gene ends were 5 bases for V and 3 bases for J; bases not matched to a gene: 2. The germline V gene has CDR1 SGHTA and CDR2 FQGNSA.

The chain uses TRBV12-3 or TRBV12-4 and TRBJ2-1, with 7 nucleotides matching TRBD2. CDR3 length: 13 residues. Losses at the gene ends were 7 bases for V and 6 bases for J; bases not matched to a gene: 6. This CDR3 is CASTLGLPNEQFF. In nucleotides, the CDR3 is TGTGCCAGCACTCTGGGACTACCCAATGAGCAGTTCTTC.

This clonotype showed up just a few times. The chain employs TRBV19 and TRBJ2-5; 7 positions match TRBD1. The V segment lost 3 bases and the J segment 4 bases; nucleotides outside the gene matches: 11. The CDR3 covers 16 residues. Per germline, CDR1 LNHDA and CDR2 SQIVND (reference sequence). CDR3 DNA sequence: TGTGCCAGTAGTATGCTCTCGACAGGGAGAGGAGAGACCCAGTACTTC. Protein sequence: CASSMLSTGRGETQYF.

The chain uses TRBV5-6 and TRBJ2-6, with D unclear. This CDR3 has 14 residues. The V and J ends lost 0 bases and 6 bases respectively, with 7 bases between them. The germline V gene encodes CDR1 SGHDT and CDR2 YYEEEE. The CDR3 coding sequence is TGTGCCAGCAGCTTGGAGGTCGAGGCCAACGTCCTGACTTTC. It yields the protein CASSLEVEANVLTF. Full variable domain (rest looked up from reference TRBV5-6 and TRBJ2-6): DAGVTQSPTHLIKTRGQQVTLRCSPKSGHDTVSWYQQALGQGPQFIFQYYEEEERQRGNFPDRFSGHQFPNYSSELNVNALLLGDSALYLCASSLEVEANVLTFGAGSRLTVL.